One sample yielded the 15 T cell receptor beta chains listed below, sequenced in a study of blood T cell repertoires in COVID-19. Only in-frame clones appear in the TCRdb table, and some are missing; sequencing was by immunoSEQ multiplex PCR. Of about 120,000 clones detected, 85% to 90% appear once; the ten largest clones hold roughly 8%. Sequencing was carried out using peripheral blood. These receptors were taken from a man aged 50-60 years with acute or convalescent COVID-19.

This clone appeared a few times. The rearrangement uses TRBV5-1 and TRBJ1-1, with 7 bases that match TRBD1. Looked up from germline, CDR1 is SGHRS and CDR2 is YFSETQ. J gave up 11 bases and V 4 bases, and 11 bases lay outside the gene matches. CDR3 size: 13 residues. The CDR3, as DNA: TGCGCCAGCAGCCTCTGGACAGGAGCAGAGGCTTTCTTT. It encodes CASSLWTGAEAFF.

The chain combines TRBV20-1 with TRBJ2-7, with D hard to call. Germline CDR1 DFQATT, CDR2 SNEGSKA (reference sequence). This CDR3 is built from 11 residues. V dropped 0 bases and J dropped 6 bases, with 6 bases sitting between them. The CDR3 reads CSARDQVEQYF. CDR3 nucleotides: TGCAGTGCTAGAGATCAGGTCGAGCAGTACTTC.

This rearrangement joins TRBV7-2 to TRBJ1-3; 9 bases fit TRBD1. V shed 4 bases, J shed 4 bases, and the junction held 5 bases outside the gene matches. The CDR3 is made up of 15 amino acids. Looked up from germline, CDR1 is SGHTA and CDR2 is FQGNSA. The CDR3 protein is CASSSDRGTGNTIYF. CDR3 DNA sequence: TGTGCCAGCAGCTCGGACAGGGGAACAGGAAACACCATATATTTT. Supplemented by reference TRBV7-2 and TRBJ1-3, the full variable domain reads GAGVSQSPSNKVTEKGKDVELRCDPISGHTALYWYRQSLGQGLEFLIYFQGNSAPDKSGLPSDRFSAERTGGSVSTLTIQRTQQEDSAVYLCASSSDRGTGNTIYFGEGSWLTVV.

V usage is TRBV14 and J usage is TRBJ2-7; TRBD2 matches 12 bases. This CDR3 has 14 amino acids. The germline V gene has CDR1 SGHDN and CDR2 FVKESK. J gave up 7 bases and V 6 bases, and 7 bases lay outside the gene matches. The CDR3 coding sequence is TGTGCCAGCAGGACTAGCGGGAGCCCCCTAGAGCAGTACTTC. As protein: CASRTSGSPLEQYF.

The V call is TRBV20-1, the J call TRBJ1-1; D remains unclear. Trimming shortened V by 5 bases and J by 3 bases, and 7 bases separated the two germline ends. The germline gives CDR1 DFQATT, CDR2 SNEGSKA (reference sequence). This CDR3 is built from 11 residues. The CDR3 DNA reads as TGCAGTGCTTCTACTTACACTGAAGCTTTCTTT. It translates to CSASTYTEAFF.

This chain connects TRBV6-6 to TRBJ1-5; a possible D gene is TRBD1 (5 bases). Germline V gene data show CDR1 as MNHNY and CDR2 as SVGAGI (reference sequence). There are 17 residues in the CDR3. The V and J ends lost 5 bases and 5 bases respectively, with 22 bases between them. In DNA form, the CDR3 reads TGTGCCAGCAGTCTTGACAGCCTACTCCTCCGGGATCAGCCCCAGCATTTT. It codes for CASSLDSLLLRDQPQHF.

The CDR3 sequence: CASSLTGAPTDTQYF. CDR3 nucleotides: TGTGCCAGCAGCCTCACAGGGGCCCCCACAGATACGCAGTATTTT. The chain links TRBV5-6 to TRBJ2-3, with 7 bases that match TRBD1. The CDR3 consists of 15 residues. Germline CDR1 reads SGHDT; CDR2 reads YYEEEE. Unmatched junction bases numbered 7, after V lost 4 bases and J lost 2 bases.

The chain links TRBV3-1 (or the pseudogene TRBV3-2) to TRBJ1-5; 7 positions agree with TRBD1. The CDR3 is 15 amino acids. The germline V gene encodes CDR1 LGHDT and CDR2 YNNKEL (reference sequence). The trim removed 1 base at V and 2 bases at J, leaving 2 bases unmatched. The CDR3 reads CASSQATGGNQPQHF. The CDR3, as DNA: TGTGCCAGCAGCCAAGCCACAGGGGGCAATCAGCCCCAGCATTTT.

The genes are TRBV30 and TRBJ2-7; D perhaps matches TRBD1 (6 bases). The CDR3 consists of 14 residues. Per the germline V gene, CDR1 is GTSNPN and CDR2 is SVGIG (reference sequence). V lost 0 bases and J lost 0, with 9 bases in between. The CDR3 sequence: CAWSVLQGSYEQYF. For the CDR3, the DNA is TGTGCCTGGAGTGTACTACAGGGCTCCTACGAGCAGTACTTC.

The gene calls are TRBV7-9 and TRBJ2-2, with 8 nucleotides matching TRBD1. The CDR3 sequence is 18 residues long. V dropped 4 bases and J dropped 5; count of bases not matched to a gene: 15. The germline V gene encodes CDR1 SEHNR and CDR2 FQNEAQ (reference sequence). The chain's CDR3 is CASSSDPRRGRGTGELFF. CDR3 in DNA: TGTGCCAGCAGCTCCGACCCCCGCAGGGGGCGAGGAACCGGGGAGCTGTTTTTT.

The chain couples TRBV16 to TRBJ2-7; D might be TRBD2 (5 bases). V gave up 4 bases and J gave up 6 bases, with 22 bases separating them. CDR1 is KGHSY, CDR2 FQNENV, per germline. The CDR3 totals 16 residues. CDR3 DNA sequence: TGTGCCAGCAGCCCACTGTTGGGGAGCGTAACTGCCGAGCAGTACTTC. It encodes CASSPLLGSVTAEQYF.

The chain recombines TRBV5-4 with TRBJ2-7; 11 nucleotides line up with TRBD2. Germline trimming cut 4 bases from V and 9 bases from J; bases unmatched to any gene: 12. CDR3 length: 15 residues. In germline, CDR1 is SGHNT, CDR2 YYREEE (reference sequence). The CDR3 is CASSITSGRDLGQYF. CDR3 coding DNA: TGTGCCAGCAGCATTACTAGCGGGAGAGACTTAGGGCAGTACTTC.

The chain is built from TRBV16 and TRBJ2-1; D is ambiguous. CDR3 length: 13 residues. Trimming removed 4 bases at V and 7 bases at J, with 11 bases between. Germline V gene lookup returns CDR1 KGHSY and CDR2 FQNENV. The CDR3 loop reads CASSRPSGNEQFF. In DNA form, the CDR3 reads TGTGCCAGCAGCCGCCCCTCCGGGAATGAGCAGTTCTTC.

The chain joins TRBV6-5 to TRBJ1-5, with 11 nucleotides matching TRBD1. Germline CDR1 reads MNHEY; CDR2 reads SVGAGI. This CDR3 spans 15 amino acids. The ends lost 8 bases at V and 5 bases at J; junction bases unmatched: 8. CDR3 in DNA: TGTGCCAGCGGACAGGGGGCCGGGGTTGATCAGCCCCAGCATTTT. Protein: CASGQGAGVDQPQHF.

This clone was recorded only once. The rearrangement joins TRBV27 to TRBJ2-5; TRBD2 agrees at 10 bases. The length of the CDR3 is 15 residues. Per germline, CDR1 MNHEY and CDR2 SMNVEV (reference sequence). V was pared by 5 bases and J by 6 bases, with 9 bases of the junction left unmatched. The CDR3 DNA reads TGTGCCAGCAGTGTCCTCTCTAGCGGGAGAAAGACCCAGTACTTC. As protein: CASSVLSSGRKTQYF.